This T cell receptor (beta chain) was observed in a study of cytomegalovirus exposure and HLA in healthy donors. Sequencing was performed with immunoSEQ multiplex PCR; in TCRdb, only in-frame clones are kept and a portion is missing. The sample contains roughly 130,000 clones, 85% to 90% of which appear only once. From germline, CDR1 is SGHAT and CDR2 FQNNGV. The CDR3 runs 15 residues. V was pared by 5 bases and J by 4 bases, with 2 bases of the junction left unmatched. This clonotype was obtained from a woman in her twenties or thirties in good health and CMV-seropositive. V and J are TRBV11-2 and TRBJ2-5; 15 positions match TRBD2. The sample comprised PBMCs. Written as DNA, the CDR3 is TGTGCCAGCAGCCAGGGACTAGCGGGAGGAGAGACCCAGTACTTC. Protein product: CASSQGLAGGETQYF.